This T cell receptor (beta chain) appears in the sequencing data of a study of cytomegalovirus exposure and HLA in healthy donors. Study-level points and caveats: Investigators reported 150 to 200 TCR beta chains as tied to cytomegalovirus. In vitro assays verified that a few CMV-associated chains recognized CMV antigens specifically. In terms of immune exposure information, only CMV serostatus was available.

Use of 60 Vbeta and 13 Jbeta primers characterized the PCR. Libraries were prepared by immunoSEQ multiplex PCR; TCRdb keeps only in-frame clonotypes and omits some of them. There are 210,000 or so clones in the sample; around 80% occur only once, and 0.63% lies in the top ten. About this clone: Its specificity is not known.

The germline V gene has CDR1 MDHEN and CDR2 SYDVKM. V was clipped by 6 bases and J by 2 bases; unmatched bases: 5. The CDR3 loop spans 14 amino acids. The V gene is TRBV28, the J gene TRBJ1-1; TRBD1 aligns across 8 bases. The receptor was derived from a man younger than 35 in good health and CMV-seronegative. The sequenced sample consisted of PBMCs. In DNA, the CDR3 is TGTGCCAGCAGGCCAGGGGGCTTAAACACTGAAGCTTTCTTT. Translating it yields CASRPGGLNTEAFF.